This T cell receptor (beta chain) originates from a study of T cell changes during pregnancy in multiple sclerosis. J gave up 6 bases and V 0 bases, and 16 bases lay outside the gene matches. Germline V gene lookup returns CDR1 GTSNPN and CDR2 SVGIG (reference sequence). The CDR3 is 18 amino acids. The repertoire was sequenced with immunoSEQ multiplex PCR; TCRdb's copy has only in-frame clones and lacks some. Here the sample spans approximately 50,000 clones, approximately 94% being singletons. The sequences come from CD4+ T cells from peripheral blood mononuclear cells, collected in the third trimester of pregnancy. This receptor was taken from a female donor with multiple sclerosis, enrolled in a pregnancy study. The chain links TRBV30 to TRBJ1-5, with TRBD1 matching 8 bases. The CDR3 reads CAWSVRGAGGGRGQPQHF. The CDR3 DNA reads TGTGCCTGGAGTGTACGGGGGGCAGGGGGCGGAAGGGGTCAGCCCCAGCATTTT.